This T cell receptor (beta chain) was sequenced in a study of beta chain features in type 1 diabetes. General study results and limits: Shorter TCRB CDR3s, moderately but significantly so, marked every one of the four CD4+ subsets in Type 1 diabetes patients.

This clone appeared a few times. Its antigen is not known. Germline lookup yields CDR1 SEHNR and CDR2 FQNEAQ (reference sequence). The CDR3 covers 16 residues. Trimming stripped 5 bases from V and 1 base from J, with 17 bases between. Of the isolated RNA, all was reverse transcribed, and so the sequenced material was expressed TCRB transcripts. Method: immunoSEQ multiplex PCR; TCRdb's copy keeps in-frame clones and lacks some. The sample includes 20,000 to 25,000 clones, about 57% of them seen just once. The receptor's source is a man younger than 35 with type 1 diabetes. The sequenced sample consisted of stem cell memory CD4+ T cells from blood. The chain combines TRBV7-9 with TRBJ1-1, with D unclear. The CDR3 coding sequence is TGTGCCAGCAGCCCGAGGGCGCGAAGCGGGAACACTGAAGCTTTCTTT. Amino acids: CASSPRARSGNTEAFF. Based on the CDR3 plus reference TRBV7-9 and TRBJ1-1, the full variable domain is DTGVSQNPRHKITKRGQNVTFRCDPISEHNRLYWYRQTLGQGPEFLTYFQNEAQLEKSRLLSDRFSAERPKGSFSTLEIQRTEQGDSAMYLCASSPRARSGNTEAFFGQGTRLTVV.